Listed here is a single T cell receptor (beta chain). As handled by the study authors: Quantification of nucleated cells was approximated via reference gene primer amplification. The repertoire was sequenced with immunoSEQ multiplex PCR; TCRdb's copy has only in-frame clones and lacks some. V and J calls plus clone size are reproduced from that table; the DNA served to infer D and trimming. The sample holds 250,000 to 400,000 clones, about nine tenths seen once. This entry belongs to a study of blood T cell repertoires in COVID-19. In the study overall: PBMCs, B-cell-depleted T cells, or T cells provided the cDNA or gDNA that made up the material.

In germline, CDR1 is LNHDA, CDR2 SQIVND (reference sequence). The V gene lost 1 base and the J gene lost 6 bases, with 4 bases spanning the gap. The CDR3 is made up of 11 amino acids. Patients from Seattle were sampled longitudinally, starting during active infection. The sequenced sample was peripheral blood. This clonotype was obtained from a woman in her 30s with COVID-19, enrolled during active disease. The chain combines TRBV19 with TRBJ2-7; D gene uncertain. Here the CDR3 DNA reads TGTGCCAGTAGTATAGGCGGCGAGCAGTACTTC. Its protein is CASSIGGEQYF.